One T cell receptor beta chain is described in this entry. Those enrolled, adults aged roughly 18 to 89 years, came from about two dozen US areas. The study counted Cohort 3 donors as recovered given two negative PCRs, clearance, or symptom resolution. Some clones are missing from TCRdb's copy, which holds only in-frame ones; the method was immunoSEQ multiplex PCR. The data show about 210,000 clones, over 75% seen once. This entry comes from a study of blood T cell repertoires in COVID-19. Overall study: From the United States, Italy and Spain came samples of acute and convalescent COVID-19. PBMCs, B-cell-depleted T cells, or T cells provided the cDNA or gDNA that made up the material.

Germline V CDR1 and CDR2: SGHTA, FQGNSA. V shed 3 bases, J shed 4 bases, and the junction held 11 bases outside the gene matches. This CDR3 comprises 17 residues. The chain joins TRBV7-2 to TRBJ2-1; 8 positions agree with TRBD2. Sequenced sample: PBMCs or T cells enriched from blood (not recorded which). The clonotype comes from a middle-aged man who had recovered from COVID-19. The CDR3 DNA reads TGTGCCAGCAGCTTTAGGTCCGGGACTAGAATATACAATGAGCAGTTCTTC. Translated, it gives CASSFRSGTRIYNEQFF.